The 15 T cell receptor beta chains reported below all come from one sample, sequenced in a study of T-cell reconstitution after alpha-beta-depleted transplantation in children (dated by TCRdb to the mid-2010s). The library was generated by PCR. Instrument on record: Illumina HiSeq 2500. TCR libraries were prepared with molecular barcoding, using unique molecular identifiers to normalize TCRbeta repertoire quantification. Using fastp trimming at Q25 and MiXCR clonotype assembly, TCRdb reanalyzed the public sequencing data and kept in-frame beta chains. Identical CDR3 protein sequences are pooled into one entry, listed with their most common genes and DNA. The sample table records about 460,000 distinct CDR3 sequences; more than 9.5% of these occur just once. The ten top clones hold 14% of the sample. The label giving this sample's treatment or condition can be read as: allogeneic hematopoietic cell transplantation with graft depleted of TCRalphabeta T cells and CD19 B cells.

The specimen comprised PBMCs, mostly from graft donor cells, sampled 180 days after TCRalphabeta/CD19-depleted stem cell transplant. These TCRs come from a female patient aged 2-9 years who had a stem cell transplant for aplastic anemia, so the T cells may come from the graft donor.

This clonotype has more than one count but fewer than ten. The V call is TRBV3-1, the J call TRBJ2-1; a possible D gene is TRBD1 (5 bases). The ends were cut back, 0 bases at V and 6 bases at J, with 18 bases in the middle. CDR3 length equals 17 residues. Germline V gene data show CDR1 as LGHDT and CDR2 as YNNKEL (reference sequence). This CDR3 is CASSQDVWAGSFNEQFF. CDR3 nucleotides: TGTGCCAGCAGCCAAGATGTATGGGCAGGGTCATTCAATGAGCAGTTCTTC.

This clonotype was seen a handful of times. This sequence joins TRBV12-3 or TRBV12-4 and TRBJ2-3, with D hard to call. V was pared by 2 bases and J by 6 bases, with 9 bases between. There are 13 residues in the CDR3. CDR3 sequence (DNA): TGTGCCAGCAGTTTATCGCACTATGATACGCAGTATTTT. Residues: CASSLSHYDTQYF.

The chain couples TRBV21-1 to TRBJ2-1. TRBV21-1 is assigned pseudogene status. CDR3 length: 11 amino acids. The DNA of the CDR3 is TGTGCCAGCAATGGAGACCATGAGCAGTTCTTC. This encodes CASNGDHEQFF.

Here the CDR3 DNA reads TGTGCCAGCAGTTACTCGACTAGCGGGAGCCAGACCCAGTACTTC. It codes for CASSYSTSGSQTQYF. The chain carries TRBV6-5 and TRBJ2-5, with TRBD2 identical over 12 bases. J was trimmed by 6 bases and V by 0 bases; bases with no gene match: 2. The CDR3 consists of 15 residues. Germline loops: CDR1 MNHEY, CDR2 SVGAGI.

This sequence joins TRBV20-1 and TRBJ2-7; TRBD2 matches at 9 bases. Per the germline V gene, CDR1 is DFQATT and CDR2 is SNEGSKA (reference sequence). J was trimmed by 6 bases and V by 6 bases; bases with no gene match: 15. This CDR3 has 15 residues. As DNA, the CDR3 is TGCAGTGCCCAGGAGGTGGTAGCGGGAGTGTTCGAGCAGTACTTC. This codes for CSAQEVVAGVFEQYF.

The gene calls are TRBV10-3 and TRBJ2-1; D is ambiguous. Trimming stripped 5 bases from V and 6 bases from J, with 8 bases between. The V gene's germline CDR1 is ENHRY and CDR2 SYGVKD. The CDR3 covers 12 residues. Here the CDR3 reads CAISWDLNEQFF. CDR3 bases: TGTGCCATCAGTTGGGATCTCAATGAGCAGTTCTTC.

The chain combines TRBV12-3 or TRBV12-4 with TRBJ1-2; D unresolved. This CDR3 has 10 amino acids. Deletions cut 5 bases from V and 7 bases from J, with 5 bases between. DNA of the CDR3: TGTGCCAGCAGTGCAGCTGGCTACACCTTC. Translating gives CASSAAGYTF.

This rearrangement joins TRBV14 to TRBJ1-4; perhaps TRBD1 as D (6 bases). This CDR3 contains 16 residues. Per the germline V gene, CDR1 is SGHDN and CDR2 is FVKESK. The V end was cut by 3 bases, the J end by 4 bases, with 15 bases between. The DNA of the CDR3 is TGTGCCAGCAGCCATCAGGGGAGACCGTTTAATGAAAAACTGTTTTTT. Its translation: CASSHQGRPFNEKLFF.

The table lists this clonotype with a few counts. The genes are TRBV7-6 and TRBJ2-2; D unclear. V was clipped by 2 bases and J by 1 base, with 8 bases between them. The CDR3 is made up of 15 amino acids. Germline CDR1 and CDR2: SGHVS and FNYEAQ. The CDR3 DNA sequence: TGTGCCAGCAGCTTATATAGGGAGAACACCGGGGAGCTGTTTTTT. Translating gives CASSLYRENTGELFF.

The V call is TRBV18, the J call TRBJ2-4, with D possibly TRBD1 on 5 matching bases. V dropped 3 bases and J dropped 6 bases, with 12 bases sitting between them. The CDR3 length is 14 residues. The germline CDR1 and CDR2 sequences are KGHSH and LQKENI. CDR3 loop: CASSPRAGRNIQYF. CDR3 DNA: TGTGCCAGCTCACCCCGGGCAGGGCGAAACATTCAGTACTTC.

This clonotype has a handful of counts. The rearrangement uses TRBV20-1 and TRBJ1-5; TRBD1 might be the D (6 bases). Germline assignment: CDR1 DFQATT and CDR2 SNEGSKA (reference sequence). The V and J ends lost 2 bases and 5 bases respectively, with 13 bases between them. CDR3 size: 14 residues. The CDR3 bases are TGCAGTGCTAGAATAATGGGGGGCGATCAGCCCCAGCATTTT. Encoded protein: CSARIMGGDQPQHF.

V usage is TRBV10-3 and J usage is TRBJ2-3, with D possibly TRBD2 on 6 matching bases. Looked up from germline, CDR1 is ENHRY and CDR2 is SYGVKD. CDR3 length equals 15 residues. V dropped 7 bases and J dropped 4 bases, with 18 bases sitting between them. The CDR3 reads CAIKGKREKADTQYF. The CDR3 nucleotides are TGTGCCATCAAAGGGAAACGGGAGAAGGCAGATACGCAGTATTTT.

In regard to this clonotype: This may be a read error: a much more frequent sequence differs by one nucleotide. The CDR3 reads CASSFRTGGNQPHHF. The CDR3 nucleotides read TGTGCCAGCAGCTTCCGGACAGGGGGAAATCAGCCCCACCATTTT. The chain recombines TRBV5-6 with TRBJ1-5; TRBD1 aligns across 10 bases. The germline V gene encodes CDR1 SGHDT and CDR2 YYEEEE. This CDR3 has 15 residues.

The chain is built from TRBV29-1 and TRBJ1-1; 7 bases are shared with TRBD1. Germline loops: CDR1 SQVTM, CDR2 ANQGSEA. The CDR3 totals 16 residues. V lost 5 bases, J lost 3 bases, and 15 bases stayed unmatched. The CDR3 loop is CSVPKKGGAGDTEAFF. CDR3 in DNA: TGCAGCGTTCCAAAAAAAGGGGGCGCTGGGGACACTGAAGCTTTCTTT.

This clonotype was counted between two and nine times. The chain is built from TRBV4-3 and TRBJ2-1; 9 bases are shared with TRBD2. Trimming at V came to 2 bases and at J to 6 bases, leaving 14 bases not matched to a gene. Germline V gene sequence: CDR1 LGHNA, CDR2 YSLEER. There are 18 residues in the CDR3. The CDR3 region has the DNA TGCGCCAGCAGCCAAATTGGGGGCATGGTAGCGGGAGCCAATGAGCAGTTCTTC. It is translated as CASSQIGGMVAGANEQFF.